The rows below give T cell receptor beta chains drawn from one sample of a study of Ad26.COV2.S vaccination and SARS-CoV-2 variants. Here immunoSEQ multiplex PCR was the method, and the copy in TCRdb shows in-frame clones only, minus some. The data hold roughly 700,000 clones, with roughly nine tenths observed a single time. Sequencing used peripheral blood, obtained in a trial of Ad26.COV2.S vaccine versus placebo. The receptors derive from a person aged 18-60 years who received the Ad26.COV2.S COVID-19 vaccine or a placebo. The CDR3 runs from the conserved cysteine through the conserved F or W. Each record gives: clone size, J gene, D gene, V gene, CDR3 DNA, CDR3 protein. A D gene is named only where the DNA matches it firmly. Part of the rows lack a size; the others show once, few, many or a class for expanded clones.

size: NA
J: TRBJ2-1
D: TRBD1
V: TRBV29-1
DNA: TGCAGCGCTGGGACAGACAAGTACAATGAGCAGTTCTTC
CDR3: CSAGTDKYNEQFF

size: NA
J: TRBJ1-4
D: NA
V: TRBV19
DNA: TGTGCCAGTAGTAGAAAGTCCGGCACCAACAGCTTTTATAATGAAAAACTGTTTTTT
CDR3: CASSRKSGTNSFYNEKLFF

size: NA
J: TRBJ1-2
D: TRBD1
V: TRBV27
DNA: TGTGCCAGCAGTTCAGACAGGGGTTATGGCTACACCTTC
CDR3: CASSSDRGYGYTF

size: NA
J: TRBJ2-7
D: TRBD1
V: TRBV30
DNA: TGTGCCTGGACCCTCACAGGGGGCCCCTACGAGCAGTACTTC
CDR3: CAWTLTGGPYEQYF

size: NA
J: TRBJ2-7
D: NA
V: TRBV18
DNA: TGTGCCAGCTCACCACCGGGGAATTCCTACGAGCAGTACTTC
CDR3: CASSPPGNSYEQYF

size: NA
J: TRBJ2-3
D: TRBD2
V: TRBV5-6
DNA: TGTGCCAGCAGCTTGTCCCTAGCGGGAGTTACAGATACGCAGTATTTT
CDR3: CASSLSLAGVTDTQYF

size: NA
J: TRBJ2-5
D: NA
V: TRBV5-5
DNA: TGTGCCAGCAGCTTAAGGACAGACCAAGAGACCCAGTACTTC
CDR3: CASSLRTDQETQYF

size: NA
J: TRBJ1-5
D: NA
V: TRBV19
DNA: TGTGCCACAGGGGTTCATCAGCCCCAGCATTTT
CDR3: CATGVHQPQHF

size: NA
J: TRBJ2-3
D: TRBD2
V: TRBV24-1
DNA: TGTGCCACCAGTGATCCCTCAGCGGGAGAAAGCACAGATACGCAGTATTTT
CDR3: CATSDPSAGESTDTQYF

size: NA
J: TRBJ2-6
D: NA
V: TRBV6-1
DNA: TGCGCTGTTCAGAGGAGCTCTGGGGCCAACGTCCTGACTTTC
CDR3: CAVQRSSGANVLTF

size: once
J: TRBJ1-4
D: TRBD1
V: TRBV18
DNA: TGTGCCAGCTCCCGGACCGGGACAGGGGCCGAAAAACTGTTTTTT
CDR3: CASSRTGTGAEKLFF

size: NA
J: TRBJ2-1
D: TRBD2
V: TRBV15
DNA: TGTGCCACCAGCTCTAGCGGGGGAGGCAATGAGCAGTTCTTC
CDR3: CATSSSGGGNEQFF

size: NA
J: TRBJ2-6
D: NA
V: TRBV19
DNA: TGTGCCAGTAGTATGGCCGGGGTTGGGGCCAACGTCCTGACTTTC
CDR3: CASSMAGVGANVLTF

size: NA
J: TRBJ1-2
D: TRBD1
V: TRBV9
DNA: TGTGCCAGCAGCGCCAGGGGGGCACAGAACTATGGCTACACCTTC
CDR3: CASSARGAQNYGYTF

size: once
J: TRBJ1-6
D: NA
V: TRBV11-2
DNA: TGTGCCAGCAGCGGGGTTAATTCACCCCTCCACTTT
CDR3: CASSGVNSPLHF

size: NA
J: TRBJ2-7
D: NA
V: TRBV27
DNA: TGTGCCAGCAGTTTATCGCGGGGCTACGAGCAGTACTTC
CDR3: CASSLSRGYEQYF

size: NA
J: TRBJ1-3
D: NA
V: TRBV20-1
DNA: TGCAGTGCTAGTTGGGTAAACACCATATATTTT
CDR3: CSASWVNTIYF

size: NA
J: TRBJ2-1
D: TRBD2
V: TRBV3-1/TRBV3-2
DNA: TGTGCCAGCAGCCAAGGGACTAGCGGGGAAACGATCTTC
CDR3: CASSQGTSGETIF

size: once
J: TRBJ2-3
D: NA
V: TRBV7-2
DNA: TGTGCCAGCAGCTTAGCGTTGACGAGCACAGATACGCAGTATTTT
CDR3: CASSLALTSTDTQYF

size: NA
J: TRBJ1-3
D: NA
V: TRBV30
DNA: TGTGCCTGGAGTGTACGAAACACCATATATTTT
CDR3: CAWSVRNTIYF

size: NA
J: TRBJ1-2
D: NA
V: TRBV20-1
DNA: TGCAGCGCGTCTTCTAACTATGGCTACACCTTC
CDR3: CSASSNYGYTF

size: NA
J: TRBJ2-2
D: TRBD2
V: TRBV5-1
DNA: TGCGCCACACGCGGGGGGCTAGATAACACCGGGGAGCTGTTTTTT
CDR3: CATRGGLDNTGELFF

size: NA
J: TRBJ1-1
D: NA
V: TRBV7-2
DNA: TGTGCCAGCAGCTTCAAGGCGGGAAACACTGAAGCTTTCTTT
CDR3: CASSFKAGNTEAFF

size: NA
J: TRBJ2-1
D: NA
V: TRBV4-3
DNA: TGCGCCAGCAGCTACGACATCTCCTACAATGAGCAGTTCTTC
CDR3: CASSYDISYNEQFF

size: NA
J: TRBJ2-1
D: TRBD2
V: TRBV18
DNA: TGTGCCAGCTCACCACCACTAGCGGGAGCCTCCTACAATGAGCAGTTCTTC
CDR3: CASSPPLAGASYNEQFF

size: NA
J: TRBJ1-3
D: NA
V: TRBV19
DNA: TGTGCCAGTAGTAAAGGAAACACCATATATTTT
CDR3: CASSKGNTIYF